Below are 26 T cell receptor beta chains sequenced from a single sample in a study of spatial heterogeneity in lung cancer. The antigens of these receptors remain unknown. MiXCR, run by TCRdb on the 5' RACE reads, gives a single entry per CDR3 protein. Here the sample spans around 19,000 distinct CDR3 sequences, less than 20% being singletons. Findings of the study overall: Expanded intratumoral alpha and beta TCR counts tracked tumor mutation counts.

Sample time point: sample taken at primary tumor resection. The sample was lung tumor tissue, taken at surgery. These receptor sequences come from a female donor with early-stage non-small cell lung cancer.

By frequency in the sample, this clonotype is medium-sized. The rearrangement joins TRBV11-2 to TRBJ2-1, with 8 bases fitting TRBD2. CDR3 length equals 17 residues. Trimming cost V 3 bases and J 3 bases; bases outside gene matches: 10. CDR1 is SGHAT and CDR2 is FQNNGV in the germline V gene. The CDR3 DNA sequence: TGTGCCAGCAGCTTGTTTCCCCAGCGGGAGCTCTACAATGAGCAGTTCTTC. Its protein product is CASSLFPQRELYNEQFF.

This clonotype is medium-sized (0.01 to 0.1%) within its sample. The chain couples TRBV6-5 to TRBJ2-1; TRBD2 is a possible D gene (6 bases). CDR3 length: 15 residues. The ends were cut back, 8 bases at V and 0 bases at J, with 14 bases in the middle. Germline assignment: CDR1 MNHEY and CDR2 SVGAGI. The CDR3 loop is CASAIAVSSYNEQFF. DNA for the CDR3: TGTGCCAGCGCAATAGCGGTTAGCTCCTACAATGAGCAGTTCTTC.

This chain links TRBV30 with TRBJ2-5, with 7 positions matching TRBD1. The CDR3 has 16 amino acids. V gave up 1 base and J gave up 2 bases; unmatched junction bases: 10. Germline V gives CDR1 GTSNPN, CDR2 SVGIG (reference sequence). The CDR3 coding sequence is TGTGCCTGGAGTGACCGCAGGGGGTCGTATCAAGAGACCCAGTACTTC. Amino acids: CAWSDRRGSYQETQYF.

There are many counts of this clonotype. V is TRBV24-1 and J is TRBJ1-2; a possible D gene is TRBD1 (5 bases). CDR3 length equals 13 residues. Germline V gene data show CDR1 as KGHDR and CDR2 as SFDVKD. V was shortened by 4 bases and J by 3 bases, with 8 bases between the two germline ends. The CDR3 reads CATSEQGDYGYTF. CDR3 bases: TGTGCCACCAGTGAGCAGGGTGACTATGGCTACACCTTC.

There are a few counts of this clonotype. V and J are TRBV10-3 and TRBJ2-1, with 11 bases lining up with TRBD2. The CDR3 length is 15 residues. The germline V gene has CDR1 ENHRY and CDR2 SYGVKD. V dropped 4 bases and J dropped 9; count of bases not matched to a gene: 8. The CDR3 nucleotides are TGTGCCATCAGTGGACTAGCGGGGCCGGGTGCTGAGCAGTTCTTC. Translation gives CAISGLAGPGAEQFF.

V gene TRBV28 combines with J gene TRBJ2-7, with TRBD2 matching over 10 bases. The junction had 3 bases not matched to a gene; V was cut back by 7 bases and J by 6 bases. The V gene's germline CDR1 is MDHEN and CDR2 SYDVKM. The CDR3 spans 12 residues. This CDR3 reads CASKTSGPEQYF. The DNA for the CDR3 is TGTGCCAGCAAGACTAGCGGGCCCGAGCAGTACTTC.

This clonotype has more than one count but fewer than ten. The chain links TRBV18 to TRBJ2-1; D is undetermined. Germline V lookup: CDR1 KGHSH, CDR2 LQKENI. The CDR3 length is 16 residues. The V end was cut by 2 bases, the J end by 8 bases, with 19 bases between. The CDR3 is CASSPVTIQAPDEQFF. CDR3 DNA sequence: TGTGCCAGCTCACCAGTCACCATTCAGGCCCCGGATGAGCAGTTCTTC. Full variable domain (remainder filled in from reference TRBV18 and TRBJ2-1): NAGVMQNPRHLVRRRGQEARLRCSPMKGHSHVYWYRQLPEEGLKFMVYLQKENIIDESGMPKERFSAEFPKEGPSILRIQQVVRGDSAAYFCASSPVTIQAPDEQFFGPGTRLTVL.

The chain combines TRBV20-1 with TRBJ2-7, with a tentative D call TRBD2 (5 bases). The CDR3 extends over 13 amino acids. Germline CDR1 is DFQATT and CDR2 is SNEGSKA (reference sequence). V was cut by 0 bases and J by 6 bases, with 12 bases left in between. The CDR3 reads CSARDRRSGEQYF. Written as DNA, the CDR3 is TGCAGTGCTAGAGATAGGAGGAGTGGCGAGCAGTACTTC.

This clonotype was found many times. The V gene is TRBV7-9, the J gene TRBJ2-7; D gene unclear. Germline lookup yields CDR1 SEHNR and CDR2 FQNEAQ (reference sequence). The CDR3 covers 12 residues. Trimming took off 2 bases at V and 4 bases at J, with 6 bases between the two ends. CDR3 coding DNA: TGTGCCAGCAGCTTATCACGTTACGAGCAGTACTTC. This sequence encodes CASSLSRYEQYF.

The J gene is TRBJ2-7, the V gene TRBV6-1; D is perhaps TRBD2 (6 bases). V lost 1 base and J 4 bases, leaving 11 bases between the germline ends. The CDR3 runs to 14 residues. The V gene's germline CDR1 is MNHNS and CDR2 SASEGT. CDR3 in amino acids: CASSEEAGRYEQYF. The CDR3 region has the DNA TGTGCCAGCAGTGAAGAAGCAGGGAGGTACGAGCAGTACTTC.

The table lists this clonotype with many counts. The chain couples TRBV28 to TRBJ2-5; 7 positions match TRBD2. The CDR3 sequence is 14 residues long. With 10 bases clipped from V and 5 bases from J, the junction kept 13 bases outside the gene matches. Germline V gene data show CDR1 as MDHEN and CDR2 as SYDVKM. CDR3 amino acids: CAICRGRAVETQYF. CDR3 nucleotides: TGTGCCATCTGTAGAGGGAGGGCCGTGGAGACCCAGTACTTC.

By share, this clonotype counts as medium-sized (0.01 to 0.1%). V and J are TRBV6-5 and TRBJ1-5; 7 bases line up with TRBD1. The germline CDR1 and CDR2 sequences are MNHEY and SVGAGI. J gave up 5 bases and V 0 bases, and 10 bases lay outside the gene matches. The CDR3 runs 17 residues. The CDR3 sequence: CASSYSGPGQSDQPQHF. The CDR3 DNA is TGTGCCAGCAGTTACTCTGGTCCGGGACAGAGCGATCAGCCCCAGCATTTT.

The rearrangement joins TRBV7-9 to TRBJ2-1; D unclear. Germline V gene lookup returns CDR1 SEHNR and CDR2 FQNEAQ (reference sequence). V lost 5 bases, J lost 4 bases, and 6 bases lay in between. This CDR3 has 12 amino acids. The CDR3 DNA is TGTGCCAGCAGCCCACTATACAATGAGCAGTTCTTC. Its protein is CASSPLYNEQFF.

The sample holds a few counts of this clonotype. The DNA for the CDR3 is TGTGCCATCAGTGAGTCGTCGTGGGGGACAGATACGCAGTATTTT. Its translation: CAISESSWGTDTQYF. This chain links TRBV10-3 with TRBJ2-3; D might be TRBD1 or TRBD2, each matching 5 bases. Between the trimmed V and J ends, which lost 0 bases and 3 bases, there was a span of 10 bases. The CDR3 consists of 15 residues. CDR1 ENHRY and CDR2 SYGVKD come from the germline V gene.

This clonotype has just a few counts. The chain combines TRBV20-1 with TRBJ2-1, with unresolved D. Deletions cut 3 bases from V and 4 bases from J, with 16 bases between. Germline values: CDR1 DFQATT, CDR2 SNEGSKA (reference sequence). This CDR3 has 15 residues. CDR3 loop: CSASIGTGSYNEQFF. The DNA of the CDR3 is TGCAGTGCTAGCATCGGAACGGGTTCGTACAATGAGCAGTTCTTC.

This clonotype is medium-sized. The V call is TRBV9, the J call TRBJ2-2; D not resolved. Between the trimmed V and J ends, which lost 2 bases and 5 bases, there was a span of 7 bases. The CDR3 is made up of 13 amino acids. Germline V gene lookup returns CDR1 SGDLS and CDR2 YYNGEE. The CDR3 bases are TGTGCCAGCAGCGTCCCAGCGACCGGGGAGCTGTTTTTT. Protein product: CASSVPATGELFF.

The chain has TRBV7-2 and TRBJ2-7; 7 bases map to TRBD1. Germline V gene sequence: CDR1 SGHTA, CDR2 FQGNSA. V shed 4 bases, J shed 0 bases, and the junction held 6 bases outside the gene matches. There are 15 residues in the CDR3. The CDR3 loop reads CASSSDRRSSYEQYF. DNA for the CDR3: TGTGCCAGCAGCTCGGACAGGCGGAGCTCCTACGAGCAGTACTTC.

The CDR3 here is CASSPGTSGRDEQFF. DNA of the CDR3: TGTGCCAGCAGCCCCGGGACTAGCGGGAGGGATGAGCAGTTCTTC. The rearrangement links TRBV5-6 to TRBJ2-1, with 16 bases aligning to TRBD2. CDR1 is SGHDT, CDR2 YYEEEE, per germline. The CDR3 spans 15 residues. V was pared by 4 bases and J by 8 bases, with 3 bases of the junction left unmatched.

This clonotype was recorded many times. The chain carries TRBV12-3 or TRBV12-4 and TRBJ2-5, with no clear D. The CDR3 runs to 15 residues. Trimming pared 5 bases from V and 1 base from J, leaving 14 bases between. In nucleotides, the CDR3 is TGTGCCAGCAGTCCGGTTGGTGGGGTCCAAGAGACCCAGTACTTC. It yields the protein CASSPVGGVQETQYF.

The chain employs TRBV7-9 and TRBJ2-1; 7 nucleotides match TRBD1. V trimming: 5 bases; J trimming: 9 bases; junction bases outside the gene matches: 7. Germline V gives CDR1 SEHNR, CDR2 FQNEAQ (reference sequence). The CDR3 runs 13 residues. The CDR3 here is CASSVRGRVEQFF. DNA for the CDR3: TGTGCCAGCAGCGTTAGGGGGCGCGTTGAGCAGTTCTTC.

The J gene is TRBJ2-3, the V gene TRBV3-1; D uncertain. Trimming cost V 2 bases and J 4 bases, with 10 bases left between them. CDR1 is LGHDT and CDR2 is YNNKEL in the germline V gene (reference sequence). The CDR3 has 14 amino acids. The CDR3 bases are TGTGCCAGCAGCCAAACGCTATCCTCAGATACGCAGTATTTT. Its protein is CASSQTLSSDTQYF.

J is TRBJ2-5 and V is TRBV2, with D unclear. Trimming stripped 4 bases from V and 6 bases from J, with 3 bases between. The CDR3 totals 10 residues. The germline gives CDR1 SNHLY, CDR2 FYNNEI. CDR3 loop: CASSAQTQYF. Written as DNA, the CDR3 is TGTGCCAGCAGTGCGCAGACCCAGTACTTC.

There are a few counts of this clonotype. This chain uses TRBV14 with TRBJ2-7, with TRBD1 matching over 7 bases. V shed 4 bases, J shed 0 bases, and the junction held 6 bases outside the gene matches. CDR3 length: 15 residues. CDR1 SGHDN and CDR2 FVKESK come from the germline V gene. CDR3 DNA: TGTGCCAGCAGCCTGCTACGACAGGGCTCCTACGAGCAGTACTTC. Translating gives CASSLLRQGSYEQYF.

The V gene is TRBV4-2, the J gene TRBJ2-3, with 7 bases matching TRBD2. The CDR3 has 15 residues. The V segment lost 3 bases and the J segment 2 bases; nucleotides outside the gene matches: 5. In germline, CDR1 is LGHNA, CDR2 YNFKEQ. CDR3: CASSHERLATDTQYF. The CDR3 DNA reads TGTGCCAGCAGCCATGAACGACTAGCCACAGATACGCAGTATTTT.

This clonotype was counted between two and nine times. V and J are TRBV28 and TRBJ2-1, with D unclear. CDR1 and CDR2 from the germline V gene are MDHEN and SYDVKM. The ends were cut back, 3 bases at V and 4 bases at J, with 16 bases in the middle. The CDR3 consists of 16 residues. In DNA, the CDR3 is TGTGCCAGCAGTTTCTCCCCCCCAACCCGGTACAATGAGCAGTTCTTC. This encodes CASSFSPPTRYNEQFF.

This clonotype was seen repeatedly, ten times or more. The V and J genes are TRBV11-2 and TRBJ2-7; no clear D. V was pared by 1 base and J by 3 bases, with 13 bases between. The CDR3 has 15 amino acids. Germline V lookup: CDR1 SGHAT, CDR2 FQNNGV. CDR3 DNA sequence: TGTGCCAGCAGCTTAGCCCAGGCCGCCTTCTACGAGCAGTACTTC. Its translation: CASSLAQAAFYEQYF.